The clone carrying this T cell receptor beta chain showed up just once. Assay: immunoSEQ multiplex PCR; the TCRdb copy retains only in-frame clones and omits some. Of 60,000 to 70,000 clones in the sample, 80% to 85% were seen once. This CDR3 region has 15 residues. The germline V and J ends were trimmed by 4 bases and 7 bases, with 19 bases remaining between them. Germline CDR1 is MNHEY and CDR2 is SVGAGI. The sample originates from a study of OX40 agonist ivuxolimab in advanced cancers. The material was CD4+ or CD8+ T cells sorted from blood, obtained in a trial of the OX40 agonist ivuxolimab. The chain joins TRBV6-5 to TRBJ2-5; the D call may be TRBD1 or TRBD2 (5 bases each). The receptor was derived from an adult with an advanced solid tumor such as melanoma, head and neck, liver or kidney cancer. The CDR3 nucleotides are TGTGCCAGCAGTTCCGGGACCAGTTCCTCTCGGACCCAGTACTTC. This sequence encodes CASSSGTSSSRTQYF.